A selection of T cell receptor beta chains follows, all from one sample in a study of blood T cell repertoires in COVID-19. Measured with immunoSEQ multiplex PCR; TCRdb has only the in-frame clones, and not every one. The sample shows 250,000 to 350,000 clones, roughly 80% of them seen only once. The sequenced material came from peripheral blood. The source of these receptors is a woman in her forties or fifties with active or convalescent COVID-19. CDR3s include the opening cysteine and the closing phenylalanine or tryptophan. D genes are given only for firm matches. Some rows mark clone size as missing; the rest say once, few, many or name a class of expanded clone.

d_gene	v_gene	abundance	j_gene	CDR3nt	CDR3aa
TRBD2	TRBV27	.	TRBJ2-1	TGTGCCAGCAGTTCGAGCCCCCTAGCGGGCCCCTACAATGAGCAGTTCTTC	CASSSSPLAGPYNEQFF
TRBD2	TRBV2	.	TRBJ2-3	TGTGCCAGCAGTGCGCCTAGCGGGAGTACAGATACGCAGTATTTT	CASSAPSGSTDTQYF
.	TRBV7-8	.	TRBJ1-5	TGTGCCAGCAGCCTTCATAGACTCGATAGCAATCAGCCCCAGCATTTT	CASSLHRLDSNQPQHF
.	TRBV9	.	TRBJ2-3	TGTGCCAGCAGCGTAGCTCTAACGAAAGATACGCAGTATTTT	CASSVALTKDTQYF
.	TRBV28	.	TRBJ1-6	TGTGCCAGCAGGCTAAACAGGGTTCGGAATTCACCCCTCCACTTT	CASRLNRVRNSPLHF
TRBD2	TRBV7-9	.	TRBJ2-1	TGTGCCAGCAGCTGGACTAGCGGTATCCCTGAGCAGTTCTTC	CASSWTSGIPEQFF
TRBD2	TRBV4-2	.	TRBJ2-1	TGTGCCAGCAGCCAAGCGGGAACCGGGACTAGCGGGACCCATGAGCAGTTCTTC	CASSQAGTGTSGTHEQFF
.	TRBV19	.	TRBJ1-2	TGTGCCAGTAGCATTTGGGGGAGGCCCAATGGCTACACCTTC	CASSIWGRPNGYTF
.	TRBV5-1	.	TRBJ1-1	TGCGCCAGCAGGGAGGCGGGGGGCCGCACTGAAGCTTTCTTT	CASREAGGRTEAFF
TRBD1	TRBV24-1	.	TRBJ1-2	TGTGCCACCAGTGATTCGAGGACAGGAGATGGCTACACCTTC	CATSDSRTGDGYTF
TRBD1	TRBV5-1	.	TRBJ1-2	TGCGCCAGCAGCTTAACAGGGGAGCCTGATGGCTACACCTTC	CASSLTGEPDGYTF
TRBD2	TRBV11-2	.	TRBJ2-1	TGTGCCAGCAGCTTAACTAGCGGCAACACTAATGAGCAGTTCTTC	CASSLTSGNTNEQFF
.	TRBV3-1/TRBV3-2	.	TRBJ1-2	TGTGCCAGCAGCCCCCGCGGGACGGCTACGTATGGCTACACCTTC	CASSPRGTATYGYTF
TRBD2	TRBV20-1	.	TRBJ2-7	TGCAGTGCTAGTCGAAGGGCGGGAGGGGACGAGCAGTACTTC	CSASRRAGGDEQYF
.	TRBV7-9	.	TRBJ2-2	TGTGCCAGCAGCACTTCCTTCGGGGAGCTGTTTTTT	CASSTSFGELFF
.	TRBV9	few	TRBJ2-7	TGTGCCAGCAGCGTAGGGCTCAGCGGGCACTCCTACGAGCAGTACTTC	CASSVGLSGHSYEQYF
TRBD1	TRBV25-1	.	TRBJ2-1	TGTGCCAGCAGTAGACAGGGCAATGAGCAGTTCTTC	CASSRQGNEQFF
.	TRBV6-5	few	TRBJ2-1	TGTGCCAGCATTACATTCCTGGCAGGGAAGCAGTTCTTC	CASITFLAGKQFF
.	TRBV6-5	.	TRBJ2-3	TGTGCCAGCAGTTACTCCGGGGACTCAGATACGCAGTATTTT	CASSYSGDSDTQYF
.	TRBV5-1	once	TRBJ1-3	TGCGCCAGCAGCTTTGAGAGTTTGAGCTCTGGAAACACCATATATTTT	CASSFESLSSGNTIYF
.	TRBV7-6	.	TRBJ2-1	TGTGCCACCGGGATGACCCCGGGGAACAATGAGCAGTTCTTC	CATGMTPGNNEQFF
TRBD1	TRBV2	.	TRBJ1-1	TGTGCCAGTTTACAGGGGCCCGCGAACACTGAAGCTTTCTTT	CASLQGPANTEAFF
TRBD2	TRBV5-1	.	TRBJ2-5	TGCGCCAGCAGCTTTGCTAGTCCAGCGGGAGCAGAGACCCAGTACTTC	CASSFASPAGAETQYF
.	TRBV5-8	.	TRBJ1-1	TGTGCCAGCAGCCTCCCGTTTAGCGAAGCTTTCTTT	CASSLPFSEAFF
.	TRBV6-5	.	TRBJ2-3	TGTGCCAGCAGCCTCCGGACAGGCACAGATACGCAGTATTTT	CASSLRTGTDTQYF
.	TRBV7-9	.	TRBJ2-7	TGTGCCAGCAGCTTAGCTTATGAGGAGCAGTACTTC	CASSLAYEEQYF
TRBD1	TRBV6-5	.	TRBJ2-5	TGTGCCAGCCAAGCGACAGGGGGTAAAGGGGAGACCCAGTACTTC	CASQATGGKGETQYF
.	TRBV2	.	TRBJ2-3	TGTGCCTCCCGGGACGGGGACTGGGGGACAGATACGCAGTATTTT	CASRDGDWGTDTQYF
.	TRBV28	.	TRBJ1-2	TGTGCCAGCAGTCCCCCCGGGACTAGAACTATGGGCTACACCTTC	CASSPPGTRTMGYTF
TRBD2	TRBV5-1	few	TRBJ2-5	TGCGCCAGCAGCCTAGGCTTAGCGGGCGGGGAGACCCAGTACTTC	CASSLGLAGGETQYF
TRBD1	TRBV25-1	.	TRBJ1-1	TGTGCCAGCAAAAGGACGTCAGGGGGAGGCGGCACTGAAGCTTTCTTT	CASKRTSGGGGTEAFF
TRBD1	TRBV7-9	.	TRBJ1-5	TGTGCCAGCAGCTCGGGACAGGGCAATCAGCCCCAGCATTTT	CASSSGQGNQPQHF
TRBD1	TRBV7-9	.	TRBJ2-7	TGTGCCAGCAGCTCTGGGACAGGGGGGACCTACGAGCAGTACTTC	CASSSGTGGTYEQYF
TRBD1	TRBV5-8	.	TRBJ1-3	TGTGCCAGCAGACCCGGGACAGCCTCTGGAAACACCATATATTTT	CASRPGTASGNTIYF
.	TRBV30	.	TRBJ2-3	TGTGCCTGGTGCGGAGTCCCAACAGATACGCAGTATTTT	CAWCGVPTDTQYF
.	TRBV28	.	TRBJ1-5	TGTGCCAGCAGTACGACAATTCAGCCCCAGCATTTT	CASSTTIQPQHF
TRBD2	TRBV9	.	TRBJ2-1	TGTGCCAGCAGCGCTAGCGGGGGGTCCTACAATGAGCAGTTCTTC	CASSASGGSYNEQFF
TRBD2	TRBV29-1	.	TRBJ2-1	TGCAGCGTTGAAGAGGGAACTAGCGGGTTTGACAATGAGCAGTTCTTC	CSVEEGTSGFDNEQFF
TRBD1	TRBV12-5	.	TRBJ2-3	TGTGCTAGTGGTCTGACAGGGTCCACAGATACGCAGTATTTT	CASGLTGSTDTQYF
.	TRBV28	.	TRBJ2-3	TGTGCCAGCAGTGCGTATAGCGGTAGCACAGATACGCAGTATTTT	CASSAYSGSTDTQYF
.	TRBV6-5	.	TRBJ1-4	TGTGCCACCAAGCAGGGATCTGCAACTAATGAAAAACTGTTTTTT	CATKQGSATNEKLFF
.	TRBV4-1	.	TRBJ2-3	TGCGCCAGCAGCCAAGAGGGGACTGCCAGAAGCACAGATACGCAGTATTTT	CASSQEGTARSTDTQYF
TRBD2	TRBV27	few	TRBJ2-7	TGTGCCAGCAGCTGGACTAGCGGGACCTACGAGCAGTACTTC	CASSWTSGTYEQYF
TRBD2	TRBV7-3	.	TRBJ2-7	TGTGCCAGCAGCTTAGGACTAGCCTACGAGCAGTACTTC	CASSLGLAYEQYF
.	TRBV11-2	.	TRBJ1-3	TGTGCCAGCAGCCCCAGGTCCCCCCGGCGGGGTGGAAACACCATATATTTT	CASSPRSPRRGGNTIYF
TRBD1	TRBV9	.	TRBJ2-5	TGTGCCAGCAGCGGCGACAGGGGAATGGAGACCCAGTACTTC	CASSGDRGMETQYF
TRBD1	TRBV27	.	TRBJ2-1	TGTGCCAGCAGCCCCTTGGGTAGGGGGCGGCGGAACAATGAGCAGTTCTTC	CASSPLGRGRRNNEQFF
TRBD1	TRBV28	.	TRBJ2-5	TGTGCCAGCAGGCGAAGGACAGGGGGAGAGACCCAGTACTTC	CASRRRTGGETQYF
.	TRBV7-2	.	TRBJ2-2	TGTGCCAGCAGGGCGGGGCCCGGGGAGCTGTTTTTT	CASRAGPGELFF